The 27 T cell receptor beta chains listed next were all sequenced from one sample in a study of T cell changes during pregnancy in multiple sclerosis. Some clones are missing from TCRdb's copy, which holds only in-frame ones; the method was immunoSEQ multiplex PCR. The sample yields around 99,000 clones, almost 95% seen once. Source: peripheral blood, taken in the first trimester of pregnancy. Receptors originate from a female donor with multiple sclerosis, enrolled in a pregnancy study.

This chain uses TRBV4-2 with TRBJ2-3; 13 bases agree with TRBD2. The CDR3 is made up of 16 amino acids. Germline CDR1 is LGHNA and CDR2 is YNFKEQ. Unmatched junction bases numbered 7, after V lost 7 bases and J lost 3 bases. CDR3 sequence reads: CASTRTSGSRTDTQYF. The DNA of the CDR3 is TGTGCCAGCACCAGGACTAGCGGGAGTAGGACAGATACGCAGTATTTT.

The genes are TRBV21-1 and TRBJ1-3; TRBD1 is taken as the D call from the table, unchecked against the DNA. TRBV21-1 is recorded as a pseudogene. There are 15 residues in the CDR3. CDR3 bases: TGTGCCAGCAGCACAACAGGGAGCTCTGGAAACACCATATATTTT. This sequence encodes CASSTTGSSGNTIYF.

The V gene is TRBV19, the J gene TRBJ2-1, with D unclear. Germline V gene data show CDR1 as LNHDA and CDR2 as SQIVND (reference sequence). V was trimmed by 10 bases and J by 0 bases, leaving 22 bases between them. The CDR3 has 17 amino acids. Here the CDR3 reads CATQADRFSRSYNEQFF. The CDR3 DNA is TGTGCCACCCAAGCAGACCGTTTTAGCCGCTCCTACAATGAGCAGTTCTTC.

This chain uses TRBV28 with TRBJ2-7, with 10 nucleotides matching TRBD1. Germline V lookup: CDR1 MDHEN, CDR2 SYDVKM. V gave up 7 bases and J gave up 4 bases; unmatched junction bases: 4. CDR3 size: 13 residues. The CDR3 DNA reads as TGTGCCAGCATGGGACAGGGGAGTTACGAGCAGTACTTC. Translating gives CASMGQGSYEQYF.

This chain joins TRBV19 and TRBJ2-3; 10 bases map to TRBD2. In germline, CDR1 is LNHDA, CDR2 SQIVND (reference sequence). V was pared by 3 bases and J by 4 bases, with 4 bases of the junction left unmatched. This CDR3 has 15 residues. In DNA form, the CDR3 reads TGTGCCAGTAGTATCCTAGCGGGAGCCCCAGATACGCAGTATTTT. It yields the protein CASSILAGAPDTQYF.

V gene TRBV15 combines with J gene TRBJ1-5; 7 bases fit TRBD1. The CDR3 is 14 residues long. Germline CDR1 reads LNHNV; CDR2 reads YYDKDF (reference sequence). Trimming at V came to 4 bases and at J to 6 bases, leaving 6 bases not matched to a gene. In nucleotides, the CDR3 is TGTGCCACCAGCAACAGGGGAGCAGGTCAGCCCCAGCATTTT. It specifies CATSNRGAGQPQHF.

This sequence joins TRBV28 and TRBJ1-1; no definite D call. The CDR3 loop spans 15 amino acids. Germline V gene sequence: CDR1 MDHEN, CDR2 SYDVKM. Between the trimmed V and J ends, which lost 11 bases and 0 bases, there was a span of 19 bases. The CDR3 spells CAAGRFRRMNTEAFF. In DNA, the CDR3 is TGTGCCGCCGGGAGGTTCCGGCGCATGAACACTGAAGCTTTCTTT.

The chain joins TRBV19 to TRBJ2-3; perhaps TRBD2 as D (7 bases). The CDR3 is made up of 14 amino acids. Germline V gene lookup returns CDR1 LNHDA and CDR2 SQIVND (reference sequence). V was cut by 7 bases and J by 6 bases, with 17 bases left in between. CDR3 residues: CASTSRGGRDTQYF. As DNA, the CDR3 is TGTGCCAGTACCTCCAGGGGAGGGCGGGATACGCAGTATTTT.

V gene TRBV6-5 combines with J gene TRBJ2-4; D ambiguous. Trimming removed 2 bases from V and 0 bases from J, with 8 bases in between. This CDR3 region has 15 residues. Germline V lookup: CDR1 MNHEY, CDR2 SVGAGI. CDR3 coding DNA: TGTGCCAGCAGTTACCCAGGAATAGCCAAAAACATTCAGTACTTC. This encodes CASSYPGIAKNIQYF.

The chain couples TRBV28 to TRBJ2-7, with D tentatively TRBD1 (5 bases). Per the germline V gene, CDR1 is MDHEN and CDR2 is SYDVKM. The CDR3 contains 14 residues. V was pared by 6 bases and J by 5 bases, with 17 bases between. CDR3 DNA sequence: TGTGCCAGCAGCACACCCGCTCTGGGGCACGAGCAGTACTTC. This gives the protein CASSTPALGHEQYF.

This clone was seen many times. The chain links TRBV5-1 to TRBJ1-2; tentatively, D is TRBD1 (6 bases). The CDR3 is made up of 13 amino acids. V lost 4 bases and J 4 bases, leaving 11 bases between the germline ends. Germline-derived CDR1 and CDR2 are SGHRS and YFSETQ. CDR3 loop: CASSRDTSYGYTF. The CDR3 coding sequence is TGCGCCAGCAGCCGGGACACGAGCTATGGCTACACCTTC.

The chain employs TRBV2 and TRBJ2-7, with 7 bases identical to TRBD2. V dropped 6 bases and J dropped 6; count of bases not matched to a gene: 5. Per the germline V gene, CDR1 is SNHLY and CDR2 is FYNNEI. The CDR3 has 12 amino acids. The CDR3 bases are TGTGCCAGCAGAGGACTAGTCGCCGAGCAGTACTTC. Encoded protein: CASRGLVAEQYF.

The chain couples TRBV10-3 to TRBJ1-2; 9 positions match TRBD1. The V gene end was trimmed by 3 bases and the J gene end by 9 bases; junction bases not matched to a gene: 8. This CDR3 comprises 14 residues. Germline loops: CDR1 ENHRY, CDR2 SYGVKD. The CDR3, as DNA: TGTGCCATCAGTGATAAACAGGGGGCCGAGAGCTACACCTTC. It translates to CAISDKQGAESYTF.

In DNA, the CDR3 is TGTGCCAGCTCACCACCGAAGCGGCAAAGCACAGATACGCAGTATTTT. Translating it yields CASSPPKRQSTDTQYF. The chain is built from TRBV18 and TRBJ2-3, with D tentatively TRBD2 (5 bases). V lost 0 bases to trimming and J lost 0 bases, with 10 bases between them. CDR1 is KGHSH, CDR2 LQKENI, per germline. This CDR3 contains 16 residues.

V and J are TRBV10-3 and TRBJ2-1; 10 positions agree with TRBD2. The CDR3 is 14 residues long. CDR1 is ENHRY, CDR2 SYGVKD, per germline. V gave up 6 bases and J gave up 6 bases; unmatched junction bases: 5. The CDR3 nucleotides are TGTGCCATCAGAGAGCGGGAGGGCCTCAATGAGCAGTTCTTC. Amino acids: CAIREREGLNEQFF.

This clone came up once. The chain joins TRBV5-1 to TRBJ2-4; 9 nucleotides agree with TRBD2. CDR1 SGHRS and CDR2 YFSETQ come from the germline V gene. The CDR3 sequence is 15 residues long. Trimming at V came to 2 bases and at J to 3 bases, leaving 3 bases not matched to a gene. The DNA for the CDR3 is TGCGCCAGCAGCTTTGCGGGAGGGGACAAAAACATTCAGTACTTC. Protein product: CASSFAGGDKNIQYF.

The rearrangement joins TRBV7-3 to TRBJ2-3; D remains unclear. This CDR3 comprises 13 residues. The V gene's germline CDR1 is SGHTA and CDR2 FQGTGA. The V end lost 1 base, the J end lost 4 bases, and 6 bases lay between the germline ends. CDR3 amino acids: CASSLNGPDTQYF. CDR3 sequence (DNA): TGTGCCAGCAGCTTAAATGGGCCAGATACGCAGTATTTT.

The chain uses TRBV7-9 and TRBJ2-2; the D gene is possibly TRBD2 (7 bases). The CDR3 extends over 17 amino acids. The V gene's germline CDR1 is SEHNR and CDR2 FQNEAQ (reference sequence). V gave up 5 bases and J gave up 1 base, with 17 bases separating them. As DNA, the CDR3 is TGTGCCAGCAGCCTTAGGGGGGCTAGCGGGAACACCGGGGAGCTGTTTTTT. Protein sequence: CASSLRGASGNTGELFF.

The chain uses TRBV27 and TRBJ1-1; 12 bases are shared with TRBD1. Trimming took 5 bases from V and 5 from J; bases not matched to a gene: 6. The CDR3 contains 15 residues. Germline assignment: CDR1 MNHEY and CDR2 SMNVEV (reference sequence). For the CDR3, the DNA is TGTGCCAGCAGTCAGGGGGACAGGGGGCTTACTGAAGCTTTCTTT. Its translation is CASSQGDRGLTEAFF.

The chain is built from TRBV4-1 and TRBJ2-2; 13 nucleotides line up with TRBD2. Germline values: CDR1 MGHRA, CDR2 YSYEKL. CDR3 length: 16 residues. Trimming removed 5 bases from V and 9 bases from J; junction bases left unmatched: 9. CDR3 amino acids: CASSSPGTSGTRELFF. CDR3 in DNA: TGCGCCAGCAGCTCACCGGGGACTAGCGGGACTCGGGAGCTGTTTTTT.

This chain connects TRBV30 to TRBJ2-2; D gene ambiguous. CDR3 length: 13 amino acids. Germline V gene lookup returns CDR1 GTSNPN and CDR2 SVGIG (reference sequence). Trimming cost V 2 bases and J 3 bases, with 7 bases left between them. The CDR3 nucleotides read TGTGCCTGGAGTTCTTACTACACCGGGGAGCTGTTTTTT. Amino acids: CAWSSYYTGELFF. Complete variable domain (other parts from reference TRBV30 and TRBJ2-2): SQTIHQWPATLVQPVGSPLSLECTVEGTSNPNLYWYRQAAGRGLQLLFYSVGIGQISSEVPQNLSASRPQDRQFILSSKKLLLSDSGFYLCAWSSYYTGELFFGEGSRLTVL.

J is TRBJ2-7 and V is TRBV10-1; the match to TRBD1 covers 9 bases. The germline V gene encodes CDR1 WNHNN and CDR2 SYGVQD (reference sequence). With V trimmed by 9 bases and J by 4 bases, 13 bases remained unmatched. The CDR3 is 15 residues long. CDR3: CARGARTGEKYEQYF. The CDR3 DNA follows: TGCGCCAGGGGGGCGAGGACAGGGGAGAAATACGAGCAGTACTTC.

The chain links TRBV28 to TRBJ1-3, with D tentatively TRBD1 (5 bases). The CDR3 runs to 16 residues. Germline CDR1 and CDR2: MDHEN and SYDVKM. The V and J ends lost 3 bases and 4 bases respectively, with 16 bases between them. The CDR3 DNA reads as TGTGCCAGCAGTTTGGATAGGCCCCAGGGAGGAAACACCATATATTTT. Translation: CASSLDRPQGGNTIYF.

The chain is built from TRBV19 and TRBJ1-1; 7 bases match TRBD1. Unmatched junction bases numbered 13, after V lost 7 bases and J lost 5 bases. This CDR3 is 15 amino acids long. Germline V gives CDR1 LNHDA, CDR2 SQIVND (reference sequence). CDR3 sequence: CASKDRGPGGTEAFF. CDR3 nucleotides: TGTGCCAGTAAGGATAGGGGGCCGGGTGGAACTGAAGCTTTCTTT.

This clone appeared a single time. V gene TRBV30 combines with J gene TRBJ1-1; no clear D. V was trimmed by 0 bases and J by 1 base, leaving 6 bases between them. Germline V CDR1 and CDR2: GTSNPN, SVGIG (reference sequence). This CDR3 comprises 13 residues. CDR3 in amino acids: CAWSVHRNTEAFF. The CDR3 bases are TGTGCCTGGAGTGTACACAGGAACACTGAAGCTTTCTTT. Based on the CDR3 plus reference TRBV30 and TRBJ1-1, the full variable domain is SQTIHQWPATLVQPVGSPLSLECTVEGTSNPNLYWYRQAAGRGLQLLFYSVGIGQISSEVPQNLSASRPQDRQFILSSKKLLLSDSGFYLCAWSVHRNTEAFFGQGTRLTVV.

The chain combines TRBV5-1 with TRBJ1-1, with 9 nucleotides matching TRBD1. Trimming at V came to 0 bases and at J to 1 base, leaving 1 base not matched to a gene. CDR3 length: 15 residues. Germline CDR1 reads SGHRS; CDR2 reads YFSETQ. CDR3 DNA: TGCGCCAGCAGCTTGGTGGGACAGGGGAACACTGAAGCTTTCTTT. Translation gives CASSLVGQGNTEAFF.

The chain joins TRBV25-1 to TRBJ1-2, with D possibly TRBD1 on 5 matching bases. Trimming took off 1 base at V and 4 bases at J, with 13 bases between the two ends. There are 15 residues in the CDR3. Germline lookup yields CDR1 MGHDK and CDR2 SYGVNS. CDR3 loop: CASSELKGVTYGYTF. CDR3 DNA sequence: TGTGCCAGCAGTGAATTGAAAGGGGTTACCTATGGCTACACCTTC.